This TCR beta chain stems from a study of shared clonotypes between healthy human individuals. The V gene's germline CDR1 is MDHEN and CDR2 SYDVKM. V lost 1 base and J lost 5, with 15 bases in between. The CDR3 consists of 16 residues. This clone has more than one count but fewer than ten. The antigen is undetermined. Study conclusions and caveats: Estimated richness values were generally larger in naive subsets than in memory subsets.

Here immunoSEQ multiplex PCR was the method, and the copy in TCRdb shows in-frame clones only, minus some. The sample lists nearly 1 million clones; about three quarters were seen once. Those who donated were healthy HIV-negative adults, with no recent acute infections or vaccinations reported. Every donor was a Caucasian adult from Nashville, Tennessee. The clonotype was recovered from a man between 18 and 35 years old in good health. What was sequenced was memory CD4+ T cells sorted from blood. Subset reported: CD45RA-negative fraction. This rearrangement joins TRBV28 to TRBJ2-1; D uncertain. The CDR3 coding sequence is TGTGCCAGCAGTTTATCAAATCCTGTACAGAACAATGAGCAGTTCTTC. This codes for CASSLSNPVQNNEQFF.